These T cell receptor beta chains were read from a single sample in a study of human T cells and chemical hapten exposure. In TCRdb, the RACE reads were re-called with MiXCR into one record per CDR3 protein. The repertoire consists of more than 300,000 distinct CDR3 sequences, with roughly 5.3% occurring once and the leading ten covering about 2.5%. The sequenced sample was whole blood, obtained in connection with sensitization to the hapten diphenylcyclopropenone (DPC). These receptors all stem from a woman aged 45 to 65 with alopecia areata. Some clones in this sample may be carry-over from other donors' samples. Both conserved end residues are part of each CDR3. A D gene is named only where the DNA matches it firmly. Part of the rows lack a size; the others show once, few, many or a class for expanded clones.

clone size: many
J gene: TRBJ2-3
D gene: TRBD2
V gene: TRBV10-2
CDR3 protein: CASSEPLADVTDTQYF
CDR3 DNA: TGCGCCAGCAGTGAGCCCCTAGCGGATGTTACAGATACGCAGTATTTT

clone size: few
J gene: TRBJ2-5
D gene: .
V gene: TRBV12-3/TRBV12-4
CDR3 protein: CASSFGGLETQYF
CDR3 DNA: TGTGCCAGCAGTTTTGGGGGCCTCGAGACCCAGTACTTC

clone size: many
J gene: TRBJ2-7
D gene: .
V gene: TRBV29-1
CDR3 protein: CSVGASSYEQYF
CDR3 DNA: TGCAGCGTTGGGGCTAGTTCCTACGAGCAGTACTTC

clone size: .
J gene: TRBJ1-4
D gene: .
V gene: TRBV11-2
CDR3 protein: CASRLGKTNEKLFF
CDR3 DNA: TGTGCCAGCAGATTGGGGAAGACGAATGAAAAACTGTTTTTT

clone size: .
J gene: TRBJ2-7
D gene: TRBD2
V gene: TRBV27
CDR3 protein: CASSLSAVAGVTSYEQYF
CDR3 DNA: TGTGCCAGCAGTTTATCGGCGGTAGCGGGTGTTACTTCCTACGAGCAGTACTTC

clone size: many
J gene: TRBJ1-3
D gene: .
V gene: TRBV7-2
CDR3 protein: CASSPDRISGNTIYF
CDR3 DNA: TGTGCCAGCAGTCCAGACAGGATCTCTGGAAACACCATATATTTT

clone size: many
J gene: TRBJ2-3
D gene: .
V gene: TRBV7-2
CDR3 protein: CASSLTSAQLTDTQYF
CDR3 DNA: TGTGCCAGCAGCTTAACAAGCGCCCAACTCACAGATACGCAGTATTTT

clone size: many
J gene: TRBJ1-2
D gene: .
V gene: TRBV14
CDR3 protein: CASSPDRFYGYTF
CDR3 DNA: TGTGCCAGCAGCCCGGACCGCTTCTATGGCTACACCTTC

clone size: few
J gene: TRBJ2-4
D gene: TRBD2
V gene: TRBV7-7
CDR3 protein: CASSLLGSAGEGNIQYF
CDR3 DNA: TGTGCCAGCAGCTTATTAGGTTCCGCGGGAGAAGGAAACATTCAGTACTTC

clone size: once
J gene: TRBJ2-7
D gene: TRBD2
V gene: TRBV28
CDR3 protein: CARRGDTKQYF
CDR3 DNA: TGTGCCAGGCGGGGGGATACGAAGCAGTACTTC

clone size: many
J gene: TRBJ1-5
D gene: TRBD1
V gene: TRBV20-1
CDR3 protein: CSAPTGNQPQHF
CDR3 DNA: TGCAGTGCACCGACAGGGAATCAGCCCCAGCATTTT

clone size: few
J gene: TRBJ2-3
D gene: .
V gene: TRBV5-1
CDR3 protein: CASCYNSPTDTQYF
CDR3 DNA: TGCGCCAGCTGTTATAATTCCCCCACAGATACGCAGTATTTT

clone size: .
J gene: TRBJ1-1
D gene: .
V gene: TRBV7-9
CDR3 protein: CASSSELWGDTEAFF
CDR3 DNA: TGTGCCAGCAGCTCGGAACTCTGGGGGGACACTGAAGCTTTCTTT